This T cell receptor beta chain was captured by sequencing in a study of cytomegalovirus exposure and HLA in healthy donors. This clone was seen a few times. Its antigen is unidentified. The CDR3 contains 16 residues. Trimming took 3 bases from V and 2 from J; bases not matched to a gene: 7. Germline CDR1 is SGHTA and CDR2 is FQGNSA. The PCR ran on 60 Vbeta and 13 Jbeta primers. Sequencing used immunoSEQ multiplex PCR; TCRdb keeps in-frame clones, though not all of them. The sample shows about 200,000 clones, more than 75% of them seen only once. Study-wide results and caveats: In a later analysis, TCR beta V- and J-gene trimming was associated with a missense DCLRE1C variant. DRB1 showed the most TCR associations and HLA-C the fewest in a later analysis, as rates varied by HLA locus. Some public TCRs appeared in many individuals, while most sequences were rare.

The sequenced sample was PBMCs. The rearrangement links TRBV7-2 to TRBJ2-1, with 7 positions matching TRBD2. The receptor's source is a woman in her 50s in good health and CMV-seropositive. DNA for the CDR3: TGTGCCAGCAGCTTCATGGCGGGAGTCCCCTACAATGAGCAGTTCTTC. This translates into CASSFMAGVPYNEQFF.